A single TCR beta chain is shown here with its context. The antigen is undetermined. The germline gives CDR1 ENHRY, CDR2 SYGVKD. The CDR3 is made up of 15 amino acids. V was clipped by 4 bases and J by 3 bases; unmatched bases: 6. This record comes from a study of cytomegalovirus exposure and HLA in healthy donors. Whole-study findings and limits: Reported findings show TCR beta sequences accurately forecast HLA-A and HLA-B alleles in most subjects. Most of the TCR beta V segments (in an earlier analysis) were productive either about 87% or about 30% of the time.

PCR used 60 Vbeta primers and 13 Jbeta primers. Profiling relied on immunoSEQ multiplex PCR, and the TCRdb table lists in-frame clones only, not all of them. This sample has around 44,000 clones; about nine tenths occur once, and the top ten carry 8%. V and J are TRBV10-3 and TRBJ2-3, with 8 bases matching TRBD2. The sequence derives from a middle-aged woman in good health and CMV-seropositive. Sequencing input: PBMCs. CDR3 DNA sequence: TGTGCCATCAGTGCAAAGCGCGGGAGGACAGATACGCAGTATTTT. This sequence encodes CAISAKRGRTDTQYF.